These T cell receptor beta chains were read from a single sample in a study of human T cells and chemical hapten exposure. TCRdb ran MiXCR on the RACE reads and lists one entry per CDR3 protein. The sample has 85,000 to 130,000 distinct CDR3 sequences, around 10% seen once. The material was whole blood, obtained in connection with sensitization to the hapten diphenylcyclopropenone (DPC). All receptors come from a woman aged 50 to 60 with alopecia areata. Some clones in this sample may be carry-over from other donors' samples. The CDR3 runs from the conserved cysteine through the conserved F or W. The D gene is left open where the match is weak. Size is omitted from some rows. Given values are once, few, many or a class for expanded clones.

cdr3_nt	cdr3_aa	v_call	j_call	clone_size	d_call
TGTGCCAGCAGTGACGCGGGGCATCAGCCCCAGCATTTT	CASSDAGHQPQHF	TRBV25-1	TRBJ1-5	NA	NA
TGCAGTGCTAGGGGTAGGGGGCCCAATCAGCCCCAGCATTTT	CSARGRGPNQPQHF	TRBV20-1	TRBJ1-5	NA	TRBD1
TGTGCCACCAGCAGAGATCCCATGGGAGAGCCCCAGCATTTT	CATSRDPMGEPQHF	TRBV15	TRBJ1-5	many	NA
TGTGCCAGCAGCCTACAGGGGGGATCCTACAATGAGCAGTTCTTC	CASSLQGGSYNEQFF	TRBV12-3/TRBV12-4	TRBJ2-1	many	TRBD1
TGTGCCAGCAGTTCGACAGGGGACTATGGCTACACCTTC	CASSSTGDYGYTF	TRBV6-6	TRBJ1-2	many	TRBD1
TGTGCCAGCAGCCAAGAGTCGGGACTAGTAAACGGGGAGCTGTTTTTT	CASSQESGLVNGELFF	TRBV4-2	TRBJ2-2	few	TRBD2
TGTGCCAGTGGGTCCCAGGCGTACACTGAAGCTTTCTTT	CASGSQAYTEAFF	TRBV6-5	TRBJ1-1	few	NA
TGTGCCACCTTTCGAAAGCCACTAGCGAACAATGAGCAGTTCTTC	CATFRKPLANNEQFF	TRBV2	TRBJ2-1	NA	TRBD2
TGCGCCAGCACAACCCGGGGATCAAGAGGAGGCTCCTACGAGCAGTACTTC	CASTTRGSRGGSYEQYF	TRBV10-2	TRBJ2-7	NA	NA
TGCAGCGCAGGAAGAGGGCCCACTGAAGCTTTCTTT	CSAGRGPTEAFF	TRBV29-1	TRBJ1-1	NA	NA
TGTGCCAGCAGCCAAGATAAGGGATGGGGCACAGATACGCAGTATTTT	CASSQDKGWGTDTQYF	TRBV3-1	TRBJ2-3	NA	NA
TGTGCCATCAGTGAGTCAGCTAGCGGGGGCACATTAAGCACAGATACGCAGTATTTT	CAISESASGGTLSTDTQYF	TRBV10-3	TRBJ2-3	NA	TRBD2
TGCGCCAGCAGCAGGGGGGACAGGGACGAGCAGTACTTC	CASSRGDRDEQYF	TRBV5-1	TRBJ2-7	NA	TRBD1
TGCAGCGTTGTTTTTACAGAGGCTTTCTTT	CSVVFTEAFF	TRBV29-1	TRBJ1-1	many	NA
TGTGCCAGTAGTATCCTCAGACAGCCCCAGCATTTT	CASSILRQPQHF	TRBV19	TRBJ1-5	many	NA
TGTGCCAGCAGTTATGGACGCCAAGAGACCCAGTACTTC	CASSYGRQETQYF	TRBV28	TRBJ2-5	few	NA
TGTGCCAGCAGCGACGCCTCACAGGGACGTACTGAAGCTTTCTTT	CASSDASQGRTEAFF	TRBV5-4	TRBJ1-1	many	NA
TGTGCCATCAGTGCTGGGACTAGCGGGGGCTTCCAAGAGACCCAGTACTTC	CAISAGTSGGFQETQYF	TRBV10-3	TRBJ2-5	many	TRBD2
TGTGCCAGCAGAACTCATTCACCCCTCCACTTT	CASRTHSPLHF	TRBV6-2/TRBV6-3	TRBJ1-6	few	NA
TGTGCCAGCAGCTTAGCTAGGGGCACCTACAATGAGCAGTTCTTC	CASSLARGTYNEQFF	TRBV7-6	TRBJ2-1	few	NA
TGTGCCAGCAGTTTAGTGGAACGGATTAGCGGCTACACCTTC	CASSLVERISGYTF	TRBV28	TRBJ1-2	few	NA
TGTGCCAGCAGCTGGGTTCAGCGGGTCTGGACATACAATGAGCAGTTCTTC	CASSWVQRVWTYNEQFF	TRBV5-7	TRBJ2-1	NA	NA
TGCAGTGCTAGGGACAACTATGGCTACACCTTC	CSARDNYGYTF	TRBV20-1	TRBJ1-2	NA	NA
TGTGCCAGCAGCTTCGCGACAGGGAATTACGAGCAGTACTTC	CASSFATGNYEQYF	TRBV7-2	TRBJ2-7	NA	TRBD1
TGTGCCAGCAGGGATCAGGGTTCCTACGAGCAGTACTTC	CASRDQGSYEQYF	TRBV25-1	TRBJ2-7	few	NA
TGTGCCAGCTCACCGTCGAACGGGTTGAACACTGAAGCTTTCTTT	CASSPSNGLNTEAFF	TRBV18	TRBJ1-1	NA	NA
TGTGCCAGCAGGGAGGACGTTGTCTCCTACGAGCAGTACTTC	CASREDVVSYEQYF	TRBV28	TRBJ2-7	NA	NA
TGTGCCAGCAGCTTAGTCCCGGGACACTACACTGAAGCTTTCTTT	CASSLVPGHYTEAFF	TRBV11-2	TRBJ1-1	many	NA
TGTGCCAGCAGCCAATCAGGGACCGGGGAGCTGTTTTTT	CASSQSGTGELFF	TRBV6-2/TRBV6-3	TRBJ2-2	few	NA
TGTGCCAGCAGGGGAGCCGGGGCCAACGTCCTGACTTTC	CASRGAGANVLTF	TRBV11-2	TRBJ2-6	NA	NA
TGTGCCAGCAGCCCCCGGGGGCAGCCAACAGATACGCAGTATTTT	CASSPRGQPTDTQYF	TRBV9	TRBJ2-3	few	NA
TGTGCCAGCAGCCAAGAAGGGACTAGGCAACGGAATGAGCAGTTCTTC	CASSQEGTRQRNEQFF	TRBV3-1	TRBJ2-1	many	TRBD2
TGTGCCAGCAGTCGAGACTACCAAGAGACCCAGTACTTC	CASSRDYQETQYF	TRBV6-5	TRBJ2-5	few	NA
TGCAGCGTTGAAAATCCGCTTGGGGGGATAAGCACTGAAGCTTTCTTT	CSVENPLGGISTEAFF	TRBV29-1	TRBJ1-1	few	NA
TGTGCCAGCAGCTTCAGAAAGGGCAGCAATGAGCAGTTCTTC	CASSFRKGSNEQFF	TRBV11-2	TRBJ2-1	NA	NA
TGTGCCAGCAGTTTCGTCAGGGTGGGCGAGCAGTACTTC	CASSFVRVGEQYF	TRBV28	TRBJ2-7	NA	NA
TGTGCCAGCAGCTCCTGGGGGAGCGGGGACAATGAGCAGTTCTTC	CASSSWGSGDNEQFF	TRBV5-4	TRBJ2-1	NA	TRBD2
TGTGCCAGCAGCTTGGGGCGGAGAACTGGCACAGATACGCAGTATTTT	CASSLGRRTGTDTQYF	TRBV5-6	TRBJ2-3	few	NA
TGTGCCATCAGTTCCCACCAGGGGTCTACGCGTTCACCCCTCCACTTT	CAISSHQGSTRSPLHF	TRBV10-3	TRBJ1-6	many	NA
TGTGCCAGCAGCTGGGGGACAGGGAAGAGAGCTGAAGCTTTCTTT	CASSWGTGKRAEAFF	TRBV11-2	TRBJ1-1	many	TRBD1
TGTGCCAGCAGTTACTCCCGGGGACGCAATCAGCCCCAGCATTTT	CASSYSRGRNQPQHF	TRBV28	TRBJ1-5	many	NA
TGTGCCAGCAGCCATGCCCAGGGACCTGAAGCTTTCTTT	CASSHAQGPEAFF	TRBV5-4	TRBJ1-1	few	NA